These 16 T cell receptor beta chains originate from one sample sequenced in a study of STAT5B mutations in CD4+ large granular lymphocyte leukemia. The assay was immunoSEQ multiplex PCR, and TCRdb's table has in-frame clones only and misses some. Here the sample spans tens of thousands of clones, about four fifths being singletons. Sequenced material: CD4+ T cells from blood buffy coats. The receptors here all came from a human donor in good health.

The chain is built from TRBV6-5 and TRBJ2-5; D may match TRBD1 or TRBD2 (6 bases each). The V gene's germline CDR1 is MNHEY and CDR2 SVGAGI. CDR3 size: 14 residues. Trimming shortened V by 3 bases and J by 5 bases, and 13 bases separated the two germline ends. CDR3 residues: CASSYWGAEETQYF. DNA of the CDR3: TGTGCCAGCAGTTATTGGGGGGCCGAGGAGACCCAGTACTTC.

The gene calls are TRBV28 and TRBJ2-7; TRBD1 is a possible D gene (5 bases). Germline CDR1 reads MDHEN; CDR2 reads SYDVKM. The CDR3 loop spans 16 amino acids. With 5 bases removed from V and 2 bases from J, the gap between germline ends came to 19 bases. The CDR3 reads CASSPSPGSGPYEQYF. CDR3 nucleotides: TGTGCCAGCAGTCCCTCTCCAGGGTCGGGCCCCTACGAGCAGTACTTC.

The chain uses TRBV12-1 and TRBJ2-3. TRBV12-1 is labeled a pseudogene. The CDR3 runs 14 residues. CDR3 amino acids: CASSAGTTTDTQYF. DNA for the CDR3: TGTGCCAGCAGCGCCGGGACGACCACAGATACGCAGTATTTT.

The chain carries TRBV7-8 and TRBJ2-7, with TRBD1 matching over 8 bases. This CDR3 has 15 amino acids. The J segment lost 2 bases and the V segment lost 1 base, leaving 4 bases of the junction unmatched. Germline values: CDR1 SGHVS, CDR2 FQNEAQ. The CDR3 protein is CASSLDGQGPYEQYF. The DNA for the CDR3 is TGTGCCAGCAGCTTAGACGGACAGGGCCCCTACGAGCAGTACTTC.

The chain uses TRBV6-5 and TRBJ2-7; possibly TRBD2 for D (6 bases). V was pared by 4 bases and J by 1 base, with 8 bases between. Germline V gene sequence: CDR1 MNHEY, CDR2 SVGAGI. This CDR3 is 13 amino acids long. This CDR3 reads CASSWGESYEQYF. The CDR3 nucleotides are TGTGCCAGCAGTTGGGGGGAGTCCTACGAGCAGTACTTC.

This clone was detected only a few times. The genes are TRBV7-2 and TRBJ1-6; D remains unclear. The germline CDR1 and CDR2 sequences are SGHTA and FQGNSA. The CDR3 covers 11 residues. With 2 bases removed from V and 7 bases from J, the gap between germline ends came to 0 bases. CDR3 amino acids: CASSLNSPLHF. The DNA of the CDR3 is TGTGCCAGCAGCTTAAATTCACCCCTCCACTTT.

The chain employs TRBV6-6 and TRBJ1-1; TRBD1 matches 8 bases. The CDR3 runs 13 residues. From germline, CDR1 is MNHNY and CDR2 SVGAGI (reference sequence). The J segment lost 3 bases and the V segment lost 10 bases, leaving 7 bases of the junction unmatched. Here the CDR3 reads CAIWGTGYTEAFF. CDR3 nucleotide sequence: TGTGCCATCTGGGGGACAGGTTACACTGAAGCTTTCTTT.

The chain recombines TRBV29-1 with TRBJ1-4; D may be TRBD1 (6 bases). Per germline, CDR1 SQVTM and CDR2 ANQGSEA. The CDR3 length is 13 residues. Trimming pared 7 bases from V and 7 bases from J, leaving 16 bases between. CDR3 in DNA: TGCAGCGCTACCGATGGGACATCTGAAAAACTGTTTTTT. This sequence encodes CSATDGTSEKLFF.

The genes are TRBV7-2 and TRBJ2-3; D is ambiguous. Trimming removed 4 bases from V and 5 bases from J, with 7 bases in between. CDR3 length: 12 amino acids. The V gene's germline CDR1 is SGHTA and CDR2 FQGNSA. CDR3 coding DNA: TGTGCCAGCAGCTCCAGAGGAGATACGCAGTATTTT. Amino acids: CASSSRGDTQYF.

The gene calls are TRBV12-5 and TRBJ2-3; perhaps TRBD1 as D (6 bases). CDR1 and CDR2 (germline): LGHNT, FRNRAP. The CDR3 runs 15 residues. V was trimmed by 3 bases and J by 1 base, leaving 11 bases between them. The CDR3 loop is CASGLGGIGTDTQYF. The CDR3 DNA sequence: TGTGCTAGTGGTTTAGGGGGAATCGGCACAGATACGCAGTATTTT.

This clone turned up a few times. The CDR3 is CASSPSHLTEAFF. CDR3 sequence (DNA): TGTGCCAGCAGCCCTTCGCACCTGACGGAGGCTTTCTTT. The chain has TRBV28 and TRBJ1-1; D gene unclear. Germline loops: CDR1 MDHEN, CDR2 SYDVKM. The CDR3 has 13 residues. Trimming took 6 bases from V and 11 from J, leaving 19 bases between them. The entire variable domain, with the rest obtained from reference TRBV28 and TRBJ1-1, is as follows: DVKVTQSSRYLVKRTGEKVFLECVQDMDHENMFWYRQDPGLGLRLIYFSYDVKMKEKGDIPEGYSVSREKKERFSLILESASTNQTSMYLCASSPSHLTEAFFGQGTRLTVV.

CDR3 nucleotide sequence: TGTGCCAGCAGCCGAAGCGGGACAGACAATCAGCCCCAGCATTTT. This translates into CASSRSGTDNQPQHF. The chain has TRBV16 and TRBJ1-5, with TRBD1 matching 7 bases. With V trimmed by 4 bases and J by 3 bases, 6 bases remained unmatched. Germline CDR1 reads KGHSY; CDR2 reads FQNENV. The CDR3 sequence is 15 residues long.

The chain has TRBV4-3 and TRBJ1-3; 11 positions match TRBD1. V lost 1 base, J lost 4 bases, and 6 bases stayed unmatched. Germline V gene data show CDR1 as LGHNA and CDR2 as YSLEER. The CDR3 is 17 amino acids. In DNA form, the CDR3 reads TGCGCCAGCAGCCAAGTTCTTGGACAGGGGGCCGGAAACACCATATATTTT. Translated: CASSQVLGQGAGNTIYF.

CDR3 in DNA: TGTGCCAGCAGCTTATTGTCAGGGTACTCTGGAAACACCATATATTTT. Protein: CASSLLSGYSGNTIYF. J is TRBJ1-3 and V is TRBV11-2, with D possibly TRBD1 on 5 matching bases. Germline V gene sequence: CDR1 SGHAT, CDR2 FQNNGV. V shed 2 bases and J shed 0 bases, with 11 bases lying between them. CDR3 size: 16 residues.

The chain employs TRBV30 and TRBJ2-5, with TRBD1 as a possible D gene (6 bases). The closer fit of TRBJ2-7 to the DNA end suggests the J call may be wrong. Germline loops: CDR1 GTSNPN, CDR2 SVGIG (reference sequence). The CDR3 length is 14 residues. The CDR3 sequence is CAWSGNRAYYEQYF. In nucleotides, the CDR3 is TGTGCCTGGAGTGGCAACAGGGCATACTACGAGCAGTACTTC.

The count of this clone is one. The chain recombines TRBV5-1 with TRBJ1-4, with D hard to call. V was cut by 4 bases and J by 0 bases, with 16 bases left in between. This CDR3 has 17 amino acids. Germline V gene sequence: CDR1 SGHRS, CDR2 YFSETQ. CDR3 region: CASSRSPTTSTNEKLFF. CDR3 sequence (DNA): TGCGCCAGCAGCCGCTCACCTACTACCTCAACTAATGAAAAACTGTTTTTT. The variable domain in full, with the rest retrieved from reference TRBV5-1 and TRBJ1-4, is KAGVTQTPRYLIKTRGQQVTLSCSPISGHRSVSWYQQTPGQGLQFLFEYFSETQRNKGNFPGRFSGRQFSNSRSEMNVSTLELGDSALYLCASSRSPTTSTNEKLFFGSGTQLSVL.